Below, one T cell receptor beta chain is given with its context. What antigen it recognizes has not been identified. Base qualities are not recorded, but no much larger clone differs from it by a single base. The CDR3 regions of human TCRbeta chains were subjected to immunosequencing. In the authors' own workflow: TCRs in the repertoires were compared against a reference library of SARS-CoV-2-specific TCRs that had been generated with the MIRA antigen-specificity platform. Breadth was defined as the fraction of unique TCRs that were SARS-CoV-2-associated, and depth was defined as the fraction of total T cells that were SARS-CoV-2-associated. Using the MIRA data, each spike-specific TCR was assigned both to the spike region to which the TCR was reactive and to a CD4 or CD8 class. Log10-transformed breadth and depth values were compared by one-way ANOVA with Sidak's multiple comparisons tests. What TCRdb holds here is the immuneACCESS table cut down to in-frame rearrangements. Part of the clones is not present; checked against another copy, under half of the missing clones reflect an unresolved V gene, and the others are unexplained. The V and J calls and clone size come from that table; D and trimming were worked out from the DNA. This sample gives some 250,000 clones in total; 90% to 95% of them show up just once. The ten largest account for around 0.5% of the sample.

The CDR3 numbers 16 residues from cysteine through phenylalanine. Of all the DNA, just the CDR3 is kept, 48 bases in frame from base 1. Based on the germline V gene, the CDR1 and CDR2 sequences are SGHDT and YYEEEE. V drops 0 bases and J drops 0 bases, leaving 12 bases in between. This entry belongs to a study of T cell responses to AZD1222 COVID-19 vaccine (dated by TCRdb to 2020 to 2022). Notes on the research overall: TCR sequencing was performed for about 240 trial participants, of whom some 200 were given two doses of AZD1222 and approximately 25 were given two doses of MenACWY control vaccine. Trial participants were enrolled by age into 18-55, 56-69 and 70-plus year subgroups, with around 150, 28 and 57 TCR-sequenced participants respectively. What the authors observed across the whole study: Because no day 14 peak-response samples were available, repertoires were characterized only after the peak T cell response. Nearly half of unique spike-specific TCRs reportedly recognized epitopes outside regions mutated in the B.1.351 and B.1.1.7 variants. Participants were mostly white British, with more females than males. The authors suggested clonal diversity may have been underestimated. The 56-69-year group was small, and its depth increase did not reach significance, likely because of low power. Conclusions about previously exposed vaccinees are limited because only six or seven AZD1222 recipients were SARS-CoV-2 seropositive at baseline. The whole spike protein was spanned by vaccine-associated CD4 TCRs, and dominant responses were seen in regions 160-218 and 743-854. A significant rise in spike-specific TCR breadth and depth was observed after two AZD1222 doses relative to day 0 and relative to MenACWY recipients.

This specimen's time point label, interpreted: about 28 days (+/-7) after the second vaccine dose. AZD1222 recipients with second doses at about 4 weeks or about 12 weeks were pooled, because spike-specific TCR depth and breadth did not differ between schedules. Vaccinee samples came from UK trials COV001 and COV002, including a single-blind randomized controlled phase 2/3 trial of AZD1222 (ChAdOx1 nCoV-19) in healthy adults. Trial participant PBMC samples were collected at day 0 and day 28 after the second dose for TCRbeta chain sequencing. The chain employs TRBV5-6 and TRBJ2-5; the best D guess is TRBD2, with 6 bases matching. The sequencing here drew on peripheral blood, taken 28 days after the second AZD1222 dose. The clonotype comes from an adult who received the AZD1222 COVID-19 vaccine. The DNA sequence follows: TGTGCCAGCAGCTTGGATGGAGGGATGTACCAAGAGACCCAGTACTTC. Protein translation: CASSLDGGMYQETQYF.